The T cell receptor beta chain under discussion was sequenced for a study of cytomegalovirus exposure and HLA in healthy donors (dated by TCRdb to the late 2010s). About the study as a whole: In an earlier analysis of 450 to 750 of the donors, 276 Gb of sequence data and roughly 100 million unique TCR beta sequences from 150 million to 200 million T cells were reported. Roughly 5 DR-DQ haplotypes were handled as single units for association and clustering, since linkage in the cohort was strong. Among the roughly 370 genotyped donors, around 81% belonged to the genetic ancestry cluster associated with self-reported Caucasian donors. Besides the first cohort of roughly 660 subjects, a separate validation cohort made up of over 95 different subjects was used. The T cell repertoires of 666 subjects were profiled by immunosequencing and related to cytomegalovirus serostatus. Roughly 300 gigabases of sequencing data and some 85 million unique TCR sequences were included in an early release covering 550 to 800 HLA-typed donors. Donor age, sex, ethnicity and CMV serostatus were compiled together with the repertoire data. An earlier analysis of more than 450 of the donors used high-throughput TCR beta sequencing to judge whether each TCR beta V gene segment behaved as functional or pseudogenic. Across approximately 420 genotyped donors of the cohort, an average of roughly 230,000 unique TCR beta nucleotide sequences per donor were sequenced, and 15% to 20% of those sequences were non-productive. Rather than drawing on any new phenotypic data, the later analysis identified candidate immune exposures from TCR beta sequences and the way those sequences occurred across donors. To predict cytomegalovirus infection status, the study brought together high-throughput TCR immunosequencing, statistical association of individual TCRs with disease status, and machine learning. Both class I and class II loci were covered by HLA typing, at four-digit resolution. A later analysis re-examined previously published TCR beta repertoires from roughly 720 donors and added high-resolution HLA genotyping to investigate patterns of TCR occurrence. A later genetic analysis used genome-wide SNP genotypes for 398 of the 666 donors, treating that subset as a discovery cohort. The number of donors typed differed by locus, with roughly 629-640 for A, B, C, DRB1 and DQB1, 522 for DQA1, approximately 570 for DPA1, and some 470 for DPB1. The aim of the study was to test whether cataloging public T cell receptors could identify signatures of past pathogen exposure. All discovery cohort repertoires had been generated on a single sequencing platform.

Turning to this clone: Its antigen has not been determined.

The cohort consisted of 600 to 750 healthy bone marrow donors. At the time of sampling, every cohort member was nominally healthy, though immune exposures that went unrecorded were likely present. The donor tested CMV seronegative, placing the donor among the 350 to 400 seronegative members of the cohort. A peripheral blood sample was provided by each donor, and peripheral blood mononuclear cells were used for TCR beta sequencing. Genomic DNA extraction from the blood cell samples was performed with the Qiagen DNeasy Blood Extraction Kit. Libraries were built with the immunoSEQ multiplex PCR assay. For the multiplex PCR, a mixture combining 60 forward primers for TCR Vbeta segments and 13 reverse primers for TCR Jbeta segments was used. A multiplex PCR assay on genomic DNA amplified the CDR3 region of rearranged TCR beta genes. The amplified TCR beta libraries were sequenced on the Illumina HiSeq System as 87-base-pair reads. Under the source paper's analysis protocol: Across the 500 to 850 repertoires, a later analysis counted 60 million to 90 million unique TCR beta chains, around 11 million of which were shared by at least two donors. Raw reads were error-corrected and collapsed into unique sequences by a nearest-neighbor algorithm in which closely related sequences were merged to remove PCR and sequencing errors. To assign V, D and J gene segments, CDR3 sequences were aligned to IMGT reference sequences. Each retained sequence needed at least a six-nucleotide match to both a V gene segment and a J gene segment. A rearrangement was called productive if the CDR3 had no stop codons and remained in frame with V and J, and every other rearrangement was called non-productive. Following IMGT convention, CDR3 was defined as the stretch from the second conserved V-encoded cysteine to the conserved J-encoded phenylalanine. The earlier analysis of about 610 of the donors excluded sequences that lacked an unambiguous match to a single V gene segment. An earlier analysis of about 600 of the donors called V segments functional above 56.7% productive rearrangements and segregating when the between-donor standard deviation exceeded 5%. A statistical classification framework was developed to diagnose cytomegalovirus status using the catalog of TCR beta chain sequences. In a later analysis, TCR nucleotide sequences were compared against IMGT/GENE-DB human TR gene sequences so that V and J genes could be assigned. A later analysis assigned CDR3 sequences and most-parsimonious VDJ recombination scenarios with the TCRdist pipeline. In a later analysis, each TCR beta chain was defined by its CDR3 amino acid sequence together with its V-gene family, and reads lacking a unique V-gene family were excluded. In a later analysis, nearly 600 highly shared, low-generation-probability nucleotide sequences were removed to address suspected cross-contamination and a sequencing artifact. In a later analysis, a clonal expansion index for each public chain was calculated from normalized within-repertoire ranks of inferred template counts. A later analysis computed generation probabilities with a VDJ recombination model fitted to out-of-frame rearrangements, and checked the results against IGoR. In a later analysis, TCR-TCR, TCR-HLA and TCR-CMV co-occurrence was scored with hypergeometric tests, and a repertoire-size bias correction was applied to TCR pairs. False discovery rates were estimated in a later analysis by permuting HLA or CMV assignments 20 times. In a later analysis, co-occurring TCRs were grouped using DBSCAN, with TCRdist sequence similarity added in when clustering inside HLA-allele-positive subsets. For co-occurrence clustering, repertoires with fewer than 30,000 or more than 120,000 public chains were excluded, along with 4 to 6 repertoires with anomalous nucleotide sharing. In its TCRdb copy, this immuneACCESS table keeps in-frame sequences only and misses some clones. Where compared with another copy, unresolved V genes explain less than half of these, and the others have no known cause. That table gives V, J and clone size, and the DNA gave D and trimming. The sample table on file contains around 110,000 clones. The ten largest clones capture 3% to 4.5% of the sample.

The study at large found these results: Because HLA typing was unavailable for some donors at each locus, only the typed subset was used in association tests. The sequencing pipeline was judged likely to have produced a cluster of highly shared sequence variants as a technical artifact. A further reported finding was that TCR beta sequences accurately predicted the HLA-A and HLA-B alleles for most subjects in the first cohort. Compared with equally common non-associated chains, HLA-associated TCR beta chains in a later analysis were more clonally expanded and had lower generation probabilities. Compared with the approximately 700-donor mean, donors in an Asian-associated ancestry cluster had fewer N-insertions in productive TCRs, according to a later genetic analysis. In the study, around 150 TCR beta chains were listed as associated with cytomegalovirus. Sequencing depth was assumed to be roughly uniform across donors in the presence/absence analyses, though that assumption may not hold. Immune exposure information for the cohort was limited to CMV serostatus. A later analysis found that TCR association rates varied across HLA loci, with DRB1 alleles showing the most associated TCRs and HLA-C alleles the fewest. At a false discovery rate of 0.05, a later analysis linked 16,951 TCR beta sequences to specific HLA alleles. Correlated functional status among segregating V segments might be attributable to linkage disequilibrium, but an unknown experimental factor could not be ruled out. Assigning TCR associations to individual alleles was difficult when HLA alleles, especially DR and DQ, strongly co-occurred. The authors suggested that the approach could potentially be generalized to other disease states and immunological phenotypes. Three of the identified cytomegalovirus-associated TCR beta chains were confirmed in vitro to be specific for cytomegalovirus antigens. A later genetic analysis associated a missense DCLRE1C variant with V-gene and J-gene trimming of TCR beta chains, and an independent cohort replicated the association. Across donors, most TCR sequences were observed very rarely, whereas some public TCRs were present in many individuals. Only TCR beta chains were sequenced in this cohort, and the absence of alpha or paired-chain data limited detectable features. A later analysis found that most CMV-associated TCR beta chains appeared HLA-restricted, with HLA associations seemingly driven largely by CMV exposure. Because counts were too low, about 15 rarely observed V segments, including chromosome 9 orphons, were left out of the earlier analysis of several hundred of the donors. In an earlier analysis of a few hundred of the donors, most TCR beta V segments were observed in productive rearrangements about 87% or about 30% of the time, broadly matching IMGT annotations. Cytomegalovirus status was reported to be diagnosed by the classifier with high specificity and sensitivity in both the original and validation cohorts. In a later analysis, several top co-occurrence clusters were reported to appear linked to parvovirus B19, influenza, CMV and Epstein-Barr virus.

The specimen was PBMCs. The TCR comes from a young man in good health and CMV-seronegative.

The DNA sequence reads TGTGCCAGCTCGCTTACACGGGGGGCATCGGAGACCCAGTACTTC. It codes for CASSLTRGASETQYF. The chain links TRBV18 with TRBJ2-5; TRBD2 might be the D gene, on 7 matching bases. The CDR3 numbers 15 residues from cysteine through phenylalanine. Only the CDR3 part of the read is kept: 45 bases, read in frame from the first base. From a lookup of the germline V gene, CDR1 and CDR2 are KGHSH and LQKENI. Deletion took 6 bases off V and 5 bases off J, with a span of 19 bases between the germline ends.